These T cell receptor beta chains were read from a single sample in a study of CD8 T cells in Susac syndrome. TCRdb fed the immunoSEQ multiplex PCR reads into MiXCR, producing one record per CDR3 protein. The sample records tens of thousands of distinct CDR3 sequences, just under 95% being singletons. The sample was CD4+ T cells from PBMCs. These receptors came from a human donor with Susac syndrome. CDR3s include the opening cysteine and the closing phenylalanine or tryptophan. The D gene is left open where the match is weak. Size is omitted from some rows. Given values are once, few, many or a class for expanded clones.

d_call: .; j_call: TRBJ2-3; clone_size: .; v_call: TRBV25-1; cdr3_aa: CASSEGGDGTDTQYF; cdr3_nt: TGTGCCAGCAGTGAGGGAGGTGATGGCACAGATACGCAGTATTTT
d_call: .; j_call: TRBJ1-2; clone_size: once; v_call: TRBV20-1; cdr3_aa: CSAGGGSNGYTF; cdr3_nt: TGCAGTGCCGGCGGGGGGAGTAATGGCTACACCTTC
d_call: TRBD1; j_call: TRBJ2-5; clone_size: .; v_call: TRBV6-2/TRBV6-3; cdr3_aa: CASSTHRQGRETQYF; cdr3_nt: TGTGCCAGCAGCACCCATCGACAGGGTAGGGAGACCCAGTACTTC
d_call: TRBD1; j_call: TRBJ1-5; clone_size: .; v_call: TRBV7-2; cdr3_aa: CASSPTGQGYQPQHF; cdr3_nt: TGTGCCAGCAGCCCTACGGGACAGGGCTATCAGCCCCAGCATTTT
d_call: TRBD1; j_call: TRBJ2-2; clone_size: .; v_call: TRBV19; cdr3_aa: CASRRPGQTNTGELFF; cdr3_nt: TGTGCCAGTAGGAGACCGGGACAGACGAACACCGGGGAGCTGTTTTTT
d_call: TRBD1; j_call: TRBJ1-5; clone_size: .; v_call: TRBV20-1; cdr3_aa: CSARGIGQGSNQPQHF; cdr3_nt: TGCAGTGCTAGAGGGATAGGACAGGGTAGCAATCAGCCCCAGCATTTT
d_call: .; j_call: TRBJ2-6; clone_size: .; v_call: TRBV15; cdr3_aa: CATSRISTGVLTF; cdr3_nt: TGTGCCACCAGCAGAATATCAACAGGCGTCCTGACTTTC
d_call: .; j_call: TRBJ2-7; clone_size: once; v_call: TRBV11-2; cdr3_aa: CASSLYRDGSYEQYF; cdr3_nt: TGTGCCAGCAGCTTATACCGGGACGGGTCCTACGAGCAGTACTTC
d_call: TRBD1; j_call: TRBJ1-5; clone_size: .; v_call: TRBV20-1; cdr3_aa: CSARLNPGQGIVYQPQHF; cdr3_nt: TGCAGTGCTAGACTTAATCCGGGACAGGGGATAGTTTATCAGCCCCAGCATTTT
d_call: TRBD1; j_call: TRBJ1-2; clone_size: .; v_call: TRBV19; cdr3_aa: CASSMGQTYGYTF; cdr3_nt: TGTGCCAGTAGTATGGGACAGACCTATGGCTACACCTTC
d_call: TRBD2; j_call: TRBJ2-3; clone_size: .; v_call: TRBV14; cdr3_aa: CASRLAGGPGDTQYF; cdr3_nt: TGTGCCAGCAGACTAGCGGGGGGGCCAGGAGATACGCAGTATTTT
d_call: TRBD1; j_call: TRBJ2-7; clone_size: .; v_call: TRBV6-2/TRBV6-3; cdr3_aa: CASSSYRGDEQYF; cdr3_nt: TGTGCCAGCAGTTCCTACAGGGGAGACGAGCAGTACTTC
d_call: TRBD1; j_call: TRBJ2-7; clone_size: .; v_call: TRBV4-1; cdr3_aa: CASSQQWVGDRGHEQYF; cdr3_nt: TGCGCCAGCAGCCAACAATGGGTAGGGGACAGGGGCCACGAGCAGTACTTC
d_call: TRBD1; j_call: TRBJ1-1; clone_size: .; v_call: TRBV12-3/TRBV12-4; cdr3_aa: CASRWTGAGEAFF; cdr3_nt: TGTGCCAGCAGGTGGACAGGGGCTGGTGAAGCTTTCTTT
d_call: .; j_call: TRBJ2-2; clone_size: .; v_call: TRBV20-1; cdr3_aa: CSARDQRARTGELFF; cdr3_nt: TGCAGTGCTAGAGATCAGAGGGCCCGCACCGGGGAGCTGTTTTTT
d_call: .; j_call: TRBJ2-3; clone_size: .; v_call: TRBV11-2; cdr3_aa: CASSLDRLDTQYF; cdr3_nt: TGTGCCAGCAGCTTAGATCGTTTAGATACGCAGTATTTT
d_call: .; j_call: TRBJ2-7; clone_size: .; v_call: TRBV21-1; cdr3_aa: CASPQVVYEQYF; cdr3_nt: TGTGCCAGCCCCCAGGTGGTCTACGAGCAGTACTTC
d_call: .; j_call: TRBJ1-1; clone_size: .; v_call: TRBV9; cdr3_aa: CASSVFDRFGTEAFF; cdr3_nt: TGTGCCAGCAGCGTTTTCGACAGGTTTGGCACTGAAGCTTTCTTT
d_call: TRBD1; j_call: TRBJ1-1; clone_size: .; v_call: TRBV18; cdr3_aa: CASSRTGQMNTEAFF; cdr3_nt: TGTGCCAGCTCACGGACGGGACAGATGAACACTGAAGCTTTCTTT
d_call: .; j_call: TRBJ2-1; clone_size: .; v_call: TRBV4-2; cdr3_aa: CASSQDTGGQPYNEQFF; cdr3_nt: TGTGCCAGCAGCCAAGATACTGGGGGGCAACCTTACAATGAGCAGTTCTTC
d_call: TRBD1; j_call: TRBJ2-2; clone_size: .; v_call: TRBV29-1; cdr3_aa: CSALGGVNTGELFF; cdr3_nt: TGCAGCGCTCTAGGGGGCGTGAACACCGGGGAGCTGTTTTTT
d_call: .; j_call: TRBJ2-3; clone_size: .; v_call: TRBV12-3/TRBV12-4; cdr3_aa: CASRPSRGTDTQYF; cdr3_nt: TGTGCCAGCAGACCCTCCCGCGGCACAGATACGCAGTATTTT
d_call: .; j_call: TRBJ1-2; clone_size: .; v_call: TRBV6-2/TRBV6-3; cdr3_aa: CASSYQSVYGYTF; cdr3_nt: TGTGCCAGCAGTTACCAGAGTGTCTATGGCTACACCTTC
d_call: TRBD1; j_call: TRBJ2-7; clone_size: .; v_call: TRBV6-2/TRBV6-3; cdr3_aa: CASGTEDRGEQYF; cdr3_nt: TGTGCCAGCGGCACTGAGGACAGGGGCGAGCAGTACTTC
d_call: .; j_call: TRBJ2-7; clone_size: .; v_call: TRBV6-5; cdr3_aa: CASLSRGAYEQYF; cdr3_nt: TGTGCCAGCCTCTCGAGGGGTGCCTACGAGCAGTACTTC
d_call: .; j_call: TRBJ2-7; clone_size: .; v_call: TRBV2; cdr3_aa: CAASGTPYEQYF; cdr3_nt: TGTGCCGCCTCCGGGACTCCCTACGAGCAGTACTTC
d_call: TRBD1; j_call: TRBJ1-6; clone_size: once; v_call: TRBV20-1; cdr3_aa: CSAVEKGAPRNSPLHF; cdr3_nt: TGCAGTGCTGTAGAAAAGGGGGCGCCGAGGAATTCACCCCTCCACTTT
d_call: TRBD1; j_call: TRBJ1-4; clone_size: .; v_call: TRBV30; cdr3_aa: CAWTPGQSNEKLFF; cdr3_nt: TGTGCCTGGACCCCGGGACAGAGTAATGAAAAACTGTTTTTT
d_call: .; j_call: TRBJ2-1; clone_size: .; v_call: TRBV20-1; cdr3_aa: CSARDLPGNEQFF; cdr3_nt: TGCAGTGCTAGAGATCTCCCAGGCAATGAGCAGTTCTTC
d_call: TRBD1; j_call: TRBJ2-5; clone_size: .; v_call: TRBV20-1; cdr3_aa: CSATPRTGKETQYF; cdr3_nt: TGCAGTGCTACCCCCCGGACAGGGAAAGAGACCCAGTACTTC
d_call: .; j_call: TRBJ2-5; clone_size: .; v_call: TRBV30; cdr3_aa: CACTRDGYLETQYF; cdr3_nt: TGTGCCTGCACCCGGGACGGATACTTGGAGACCCAGTACTTC
d_call: .; j_call: TRBJ2-1; clone_size: .; v_call: TRBV5-4; cdr3_aa: CASSLVDSEQFF; cdr3_nt: TGTGCCAGCAGCTTGGTTGATTCGGAGCAGTTCTTC
d_call: TRBD2; j_call: TRBJ2-7; clone_size: once; v_call: TRBV7-2; cdr3_aa: CASSLEGGGAYEQYF; cdr3_nt: TGTGCCAGCAGCTTAGAGGGCGGGGGGGCGTACGAGCAGTACTTC
d_call: .; j_call: TRBJ1-1; clone_size: .; v_call: TRBV30; cdr3_aa: CAWRFGLEAFF; cdr3_nt: TGTGCCTGGAGGTTCGGCCTCGAAGCTTTCTTT
d_call: .; j_call: TRBJ2-7; clone_size: .; v_call: TRBV5-4; cdr3_aa: CASSAPWDTTYEQYF; cdr3_nt: TGTGCCAGCAGCGCGCCTTGGGACACAACCTACGAGCAGTACTTC
d_call: .; j_call: TRBJ1-6; clone_size: .; v_call: TRBV7-9; cdr3_aa: CASSLVTENSPLHF; cdr3_nt: TGTGCCAGCAGCTTAGTTACAGAGAATTCACCCCTCCACTTT
d_call: .; j_call: TRBJ2-1; clone_size: .; v_call: TRBV6-5; cdr3_aa: CASSTRDYNEQFF; cdr3_nt: TGTGCCAGCAGTACCCGGGACTACAATGAGCAGTTCTTC
d_call: .; j_call: TRBJ1-1; clone_size: once; v_call: TRBV21-1; cdr3_aa: CASSIGPRTEAFF; cdr3_nt: TGTGCCAGCAGCATTGGCCCTAGGACTGAAGCTTTCTTT
d_call: .; j_call: TRBJ2-7; clone_size: .; v_call: TRBV6-6; cdr3_aa: CASSFDGLGVEQYF; cdr3_nt: TGTGCCAGCAGTTTCGACGGACTGGGGGTCGAGCAGTACTTC
d_call: .; j_call: TRBJ1-1; clone_size: .; v_call: TRBV9; cdr3_aa: CASSVVSGGTEAFF; cdr3_nt: TGTGCCAGCAGCGTAGTCTCGGGGGGGACTGAAGCTTTCTTT
d_call: .; j_call: TRBJ2-4; clone_size: .; v_call: TRBV12-3/TRBV12-4; cdr3_aa: CASSSHRGSAGYF; cdr3_nt: TGTGCCAGCAGTTCTCACAGGGGCTCAGCGGGGTACTTC
d_call: .; j_call: TRBJ2-1; clone_size: .; v_call: TRBV2; cdr3_aa: CASSEEDSGNEQFF; cdr3_nt: TGTGCCAGCAGTGAAGAGGACTCTGGGAATGAGCAGTTCTTC